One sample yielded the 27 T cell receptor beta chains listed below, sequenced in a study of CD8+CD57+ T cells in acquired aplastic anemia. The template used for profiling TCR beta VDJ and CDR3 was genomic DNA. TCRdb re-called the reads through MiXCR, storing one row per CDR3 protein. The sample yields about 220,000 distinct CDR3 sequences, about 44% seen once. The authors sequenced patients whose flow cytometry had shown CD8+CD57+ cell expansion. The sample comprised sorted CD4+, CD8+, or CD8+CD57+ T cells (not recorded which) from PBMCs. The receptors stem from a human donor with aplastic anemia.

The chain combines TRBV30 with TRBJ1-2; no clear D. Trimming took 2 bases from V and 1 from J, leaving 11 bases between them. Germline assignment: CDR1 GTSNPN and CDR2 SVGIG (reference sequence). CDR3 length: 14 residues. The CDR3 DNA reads TGTGCCTGGAGTTCGTACAGTAATAACTATGGCTACACCTTC. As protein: CAWSSYSNNYGYTF.

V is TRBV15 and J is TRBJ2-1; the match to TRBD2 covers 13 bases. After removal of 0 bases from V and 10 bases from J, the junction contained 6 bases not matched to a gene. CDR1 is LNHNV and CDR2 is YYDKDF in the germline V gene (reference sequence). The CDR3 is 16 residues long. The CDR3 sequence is CATSREGTSGMAEQFF. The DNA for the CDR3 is TGTGCCACCAGCAGAGAAGGGACTAGCGGGATGGCCGAGCAGTTCTTC.

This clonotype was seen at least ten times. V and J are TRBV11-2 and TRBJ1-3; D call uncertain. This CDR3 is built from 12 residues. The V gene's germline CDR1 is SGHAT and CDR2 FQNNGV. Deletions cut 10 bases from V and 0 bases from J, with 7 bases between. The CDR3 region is CATQYSGNTIYF. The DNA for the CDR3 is TGTGCCACCCAGTACTCTGGAAACACCATATATTTT. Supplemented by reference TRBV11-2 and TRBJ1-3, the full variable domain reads EAGVAQSPRYKIIEKRQSVAFWCNPISGHATLYWYQQILGQGPKLLIQFQNNGVVDDSQLPKDRFSAERLKGVDSTLKIQPAKLEDSAVYLCATQYSGNTIYFGEGSWLTVV.

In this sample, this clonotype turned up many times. The chain's CDR3 is CASSLADHSGNTIYF. Written as DNA, the CDR3 is TGTGCCAGCAGCTTAGCCGACCACTCTGGAAACACCATATATTTT. The chain joins TRBV7-8 to TRBJ1-3; D gene unclear. Germline CDR1 is SGHVS and CDR2 is FQNEAQ. This CDR3 has 15 amino acids. V was cut by 0 bases and J by 0 bases, with 6 bases left in between.

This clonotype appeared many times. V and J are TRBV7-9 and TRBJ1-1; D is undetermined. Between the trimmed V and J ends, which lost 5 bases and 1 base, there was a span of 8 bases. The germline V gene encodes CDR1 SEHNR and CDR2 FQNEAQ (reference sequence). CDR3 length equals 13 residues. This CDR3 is CASSVPGNTEAFF. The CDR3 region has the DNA TGTGCCAGCAGCGTACCGGGGAACACTGAAGCTTTCTTT.

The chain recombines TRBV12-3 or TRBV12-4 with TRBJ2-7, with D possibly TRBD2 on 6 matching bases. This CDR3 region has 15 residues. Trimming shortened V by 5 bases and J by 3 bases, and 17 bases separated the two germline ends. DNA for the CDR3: TGTGCCAGCAGTGAAGAGGACGGGAGAGTCTACGAGCAGTACGTC. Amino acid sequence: CASSEEDGRVYEQYV.

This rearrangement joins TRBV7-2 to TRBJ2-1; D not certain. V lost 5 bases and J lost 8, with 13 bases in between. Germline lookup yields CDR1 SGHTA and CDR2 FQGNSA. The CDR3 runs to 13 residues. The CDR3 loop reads CASSRARFYEQFF. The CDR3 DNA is TGTGCCAGCAGCCGGGCCAGATTCTATGAGCAGTTCTTC. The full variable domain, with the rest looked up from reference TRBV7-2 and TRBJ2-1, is GAGVSQSPSNKVTEKGKDVELRCDPISGHTALYWYRQSLGQGLEFLIYFQGNSAPDKSGLPSDRFSAERTGGSVSTLTIQRTQQEDSAVYLCASSRARFYEQFFGPGTRLTVL.

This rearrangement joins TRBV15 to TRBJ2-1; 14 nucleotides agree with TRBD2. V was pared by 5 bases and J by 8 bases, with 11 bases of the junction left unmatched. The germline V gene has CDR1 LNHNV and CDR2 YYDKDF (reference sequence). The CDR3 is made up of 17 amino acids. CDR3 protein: CATSVRLAGGRGDEQFF. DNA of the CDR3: TGTGCCACCAGCGTGAGACTAGCGGGAGGGCGGGGCGATGAGCAGTTCTTC.

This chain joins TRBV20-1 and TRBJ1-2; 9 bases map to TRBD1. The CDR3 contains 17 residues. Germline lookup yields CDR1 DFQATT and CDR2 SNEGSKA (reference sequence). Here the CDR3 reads CPQGASEQVGSCSGYTF. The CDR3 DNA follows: TGCCCACAGGGGGCGTCTGAGCAGGTAGGGTCTTGCAGTGGCTACACCTTC.

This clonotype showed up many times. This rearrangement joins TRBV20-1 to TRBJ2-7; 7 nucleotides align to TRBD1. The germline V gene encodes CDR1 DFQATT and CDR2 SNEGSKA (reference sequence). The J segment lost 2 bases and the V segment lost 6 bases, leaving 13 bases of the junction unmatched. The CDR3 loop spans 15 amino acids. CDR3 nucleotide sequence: TGCAGTGCCTTTATAGGGACAGCGGTACCCTACGAGCAGTACTTC. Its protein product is CSAFIGTAVPYEQYF.

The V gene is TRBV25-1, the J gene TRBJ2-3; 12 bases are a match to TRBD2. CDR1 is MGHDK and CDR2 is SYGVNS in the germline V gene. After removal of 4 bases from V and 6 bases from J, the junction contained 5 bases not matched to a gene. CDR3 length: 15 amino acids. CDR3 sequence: CASSALAGGPDTQYF. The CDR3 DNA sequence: TGTGCCAGCAGTGCCCTAGCGGGGGGGCCGGATACGCAGTATTTT.

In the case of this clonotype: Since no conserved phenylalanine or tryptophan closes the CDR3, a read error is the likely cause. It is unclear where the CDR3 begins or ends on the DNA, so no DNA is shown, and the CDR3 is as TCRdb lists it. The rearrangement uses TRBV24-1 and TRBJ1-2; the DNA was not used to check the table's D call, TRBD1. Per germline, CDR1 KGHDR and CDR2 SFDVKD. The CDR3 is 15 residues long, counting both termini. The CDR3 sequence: CATSDLGQGSDGCTI.

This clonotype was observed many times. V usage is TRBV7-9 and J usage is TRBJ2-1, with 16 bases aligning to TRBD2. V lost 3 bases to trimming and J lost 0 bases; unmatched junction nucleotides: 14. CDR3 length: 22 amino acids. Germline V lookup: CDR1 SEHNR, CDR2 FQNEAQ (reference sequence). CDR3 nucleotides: TGTGCCAGCAGCTTGGGGACTAGCGGGAGGGCATTACCACAACACTCCTACAATGAGCAGTTCTTC. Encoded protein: CASSLGTSGRALPQHSYNEQFF.

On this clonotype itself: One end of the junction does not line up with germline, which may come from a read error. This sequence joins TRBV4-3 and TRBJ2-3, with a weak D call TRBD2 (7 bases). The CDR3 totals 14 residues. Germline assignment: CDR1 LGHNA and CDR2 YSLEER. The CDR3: CATSAGASTDTQYF. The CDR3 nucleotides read TGCGCCACCAGCGCGGGGGCCTCCACAGATACGCAGTATTTT.

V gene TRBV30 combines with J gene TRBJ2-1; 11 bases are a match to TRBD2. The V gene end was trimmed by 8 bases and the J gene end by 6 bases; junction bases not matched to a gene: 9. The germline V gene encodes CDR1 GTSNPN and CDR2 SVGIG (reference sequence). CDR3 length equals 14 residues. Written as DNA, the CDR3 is TGTGCCGGGACAATCCTAGCGGGAGGCAATGAGCAGTTCTTC. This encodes CAGTILAGGNEQFF.

The CDR3 here is CASSSGNGYTF. CDR3 DNA sequence: TGTGCCAGCAGTTCAGGGAATGGCTACACCTTC. This chain links TRBV27 with TRBJ1-2, with a weak D call TRBD1 (5 bases). The CDR3 has 11 amino acids. Trimming took off 4 bases at V and 6 bases at J, with 6 bases between the two ends. Germline V gene sequence: CDR1 MNHEY, CDR2 SMNVEV (reference sequence).

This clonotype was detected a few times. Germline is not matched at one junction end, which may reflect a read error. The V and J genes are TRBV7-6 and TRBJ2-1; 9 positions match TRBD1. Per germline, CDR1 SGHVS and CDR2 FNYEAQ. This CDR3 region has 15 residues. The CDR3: CASSPAGTGSNEQFF. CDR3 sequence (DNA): TGTGCTAGCAGCCCCGCCGGGACAGGGAGCAATGAGCAGTTCTTC.

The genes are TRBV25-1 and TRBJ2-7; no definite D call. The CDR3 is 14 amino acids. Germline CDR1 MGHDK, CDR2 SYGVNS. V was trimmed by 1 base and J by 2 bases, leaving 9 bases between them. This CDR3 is CASSESGEAYEQYF. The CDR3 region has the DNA TGTGCCAGCAGTGAATCGGGCGAGGCCTACGAGCAGTACTTC.

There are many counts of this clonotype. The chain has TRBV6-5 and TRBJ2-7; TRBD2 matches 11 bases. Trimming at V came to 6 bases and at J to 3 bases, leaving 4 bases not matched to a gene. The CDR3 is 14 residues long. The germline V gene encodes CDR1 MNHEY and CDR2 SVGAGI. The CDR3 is CASSKTSGDYEQYF. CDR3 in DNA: TGTGCCAGCAGCAAGACTAGCGGGGACTACGAGCAGTACTTC.

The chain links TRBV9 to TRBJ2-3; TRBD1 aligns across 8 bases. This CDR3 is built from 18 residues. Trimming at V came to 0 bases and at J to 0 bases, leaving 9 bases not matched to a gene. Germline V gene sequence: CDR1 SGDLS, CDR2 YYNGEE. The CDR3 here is CASSVVPPGGTSTDTQYF. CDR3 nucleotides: TGTGCCAGCAGCGTAGTTCCCCCAGGGGGCACTAGCACAGATACGCAGTATTTT.

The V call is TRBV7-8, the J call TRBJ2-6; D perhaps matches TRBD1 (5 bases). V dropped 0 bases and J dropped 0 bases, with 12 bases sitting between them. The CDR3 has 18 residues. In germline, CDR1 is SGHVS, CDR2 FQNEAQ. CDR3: CASSLADSRSSGANVLTF. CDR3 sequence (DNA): TGTGCCAGCAGCTTAGCAGACAGTCGAAGCTCTGGGGCCAACGTCCTGACTTTC.

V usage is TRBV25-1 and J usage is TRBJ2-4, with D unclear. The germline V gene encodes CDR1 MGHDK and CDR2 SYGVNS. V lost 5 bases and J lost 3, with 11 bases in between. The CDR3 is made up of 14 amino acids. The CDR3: CASSHADGKNIQYF. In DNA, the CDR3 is TGTGCCAGCAGTCACGCGGACGGCAAAAACATTCAGTACTTC.

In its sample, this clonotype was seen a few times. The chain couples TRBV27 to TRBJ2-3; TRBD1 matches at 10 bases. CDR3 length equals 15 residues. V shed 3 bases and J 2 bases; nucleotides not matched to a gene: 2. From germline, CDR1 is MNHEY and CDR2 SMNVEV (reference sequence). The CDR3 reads CASSLGQGITDTQYF. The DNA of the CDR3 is TGTGCCAGCAGTTTGGGACAGGGGATCACAGATACGCAGTATTTT.

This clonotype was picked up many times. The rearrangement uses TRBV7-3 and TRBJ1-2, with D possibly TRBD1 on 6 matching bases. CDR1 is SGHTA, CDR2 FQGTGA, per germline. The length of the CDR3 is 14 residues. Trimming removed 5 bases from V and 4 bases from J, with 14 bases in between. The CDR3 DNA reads TGTGCCAGCAGCCCCGCAGCAGGGGCCTATGGCTACACCTTC. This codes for CASSPAAGAYGYTF.

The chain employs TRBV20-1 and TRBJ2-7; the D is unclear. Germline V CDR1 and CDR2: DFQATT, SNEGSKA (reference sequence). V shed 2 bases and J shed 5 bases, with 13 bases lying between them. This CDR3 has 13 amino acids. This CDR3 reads CSARRLGKNEQYF. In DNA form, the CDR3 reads TGCAGTGCTAGAAGACTTGGCAAGAACGAGCAGTACTTC.

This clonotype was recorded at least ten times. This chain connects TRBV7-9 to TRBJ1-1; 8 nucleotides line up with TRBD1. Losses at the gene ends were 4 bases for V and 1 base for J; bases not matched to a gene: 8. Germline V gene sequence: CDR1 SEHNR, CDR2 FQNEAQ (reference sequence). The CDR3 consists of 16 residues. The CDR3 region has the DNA TGTGCCAGCAGCTCTCCCGGACAGGGCGGGAACACTGAAGCTTTCTTT. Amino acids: CASSSPGQGGNTEAFF.

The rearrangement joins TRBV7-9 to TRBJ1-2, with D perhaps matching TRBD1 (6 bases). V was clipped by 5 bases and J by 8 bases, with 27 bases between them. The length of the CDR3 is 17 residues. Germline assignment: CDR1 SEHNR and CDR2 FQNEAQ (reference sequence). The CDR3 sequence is CASSTNLAGAQGEGYTF. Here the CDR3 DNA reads TGTGCCAGCAGCACTAACCTAGCGGGGGCACAGGGTGAGGGCTACACCTTC.